The clone carrying this TCR beta chain came up a few times. The antigen remains unidentified. This sample was taken from a study of identical twins. Study results and caveats: Diverse VJ usage suggested most zero-insertion clonotypes were not invariant T cells. Out-of-frame TCR alpha sharing observed in monozygotic twins exceeded model estimates.

With template switching, a universal primer site was added, and the cDNA carried unique molecular identifiers. TCRdb independently ran MiXCR on the 5' RACE reads; one entry per CDR3 protein. The repertoire has roughly 540,000 distinct CDR3 sequences, roughly a fifth of them found once; the top ten carry 0.91%. CDR3 length equals 13 residues. Germline CDR1 reads SGDLS; CDR2 reads YYNGEE. Trimming cost V 1 base and J 8 bases, with 10 bases left between them. These data also formed part of another study, on T cells expressing NK-cell markers. That work states: CD8+ T cells in 5 to 7 donors included dominant NKG2C+ clonotypes at about 1.0-7.5%.

This sequence was found in a young woman in good health. The sequenced sample consisted of CD4+ T cells sorted from blood. This chain links TRBV9 with TRBJ1-3, with D possibly matching TRBD1 (5 bases). The CDR3 DNA reads as TGTGCCAGCAGCGTACTTCTGGGGCACACCATATATTTT. It is translated as CASSVLLGHTIYF.